This TCR beta chain is from a study of blood T cells in healthy people across ages. This clonotype was counted only a few times. V trimming: 3 bases; J trimming: 9 bases; junction bases outside the gene matches: 6. This CDR3 has 15 amino acids. Germline V gives CDR1 LGHNA, CDR2 YSLEER. A second PCR, run for about 7 to 11 cycles, used a sample-barcoded 5' primer plus a J-beta primer mix. TCRdb re-analysed the 5' RACE reads in MiXCR, keeping a single row per CDR3 protein. This table has roughly 1.5 million distinct CDR3 sequences, approximately 43% appearing once. What was sequenced was blood. This chain links TRBV4-3 with TRBJ1-6; 9 nucleotides line up with TRBD1. The source is a woman aged 18 to 35 in good health. The CDR3 is CASSQVDRGTSPLHF. The CDR3 DNA is TGCGCCAGCAGCCAGGTGGACAGGGGAACTTCACCCCTCCACTTT.